This T cell receptor beta chain derives from a study of blood T cell repertoires in COVID-19. About the research overall: Samples came from the United States, Italy and Spain, spanning acute and convalescent COVID-19. PBMCs, B-cell-depleted T cells, or T cells provided the cDNA or gDNA that made up the material.

Methods used by the authors: Amplification from reference gene primers served as the basis for estimated nucleated cell counts. The assay was immunoSEQ multiplex PCR, and TCRdb's table has in-frame clones only and misses some. The V and J calls and clone size are taken from that table; D and trimming were inferred from the DNA. The sample holds roughly 120,000 clones, roughly 83% seen once. Germline V lookup: CDR1 SNHLY, CDR2 FYNNEI. The CDR3 contains 11 residues. Trimming took 8 bases from V and 13 from J, leaving 15 bases between them. This receptor was obtained from a woman in her seventies with acute or convalescent COVID-19. The chain joins TRBV2 to TRBJ2-1, with D possibly TRBD2 on 6 matching bases. Sequencing input: peripheral blood. The CDR3 DNA reads TGTGCCAGCTCTCTGCGGGGCCGCCAGTTCTTC. Its protein is CASSLRGRQFF.